The present T cell receptor (beta chain) was sequenced within a study of blood T cell repertoires in COVID-19. Original data processing: Amplified reference gene primers provided the basis for estimating nucleated cell counts. The protocol was immunoSEQ multiplex PCR, while the TCRdb copy is restricted to in-frame clones and leaves out a portion. For V, J and clone size, that table is used; D and trimming come from the DNA. The sample holds under 200,000 clones, roughly 85% seen once. Germline loops: CDR1 LNHNV, CDR2 YYDKDF (reference sequence). V was cut by 1 base and J by 0 bases, with 15 bases left in between. The CDR3 has 17 residues. Participant age was about 18 to 89 years, and participants resided in fewer than 25 US areas.

The receptor's source is a woman aged 70 to 79 in a cohort exposed to, infected with or recovered from COVID-19 (not recorded which). Input material: PBMCs or T cells enriched from blood (not recorded which). V is TRBV15 and J is TRBJ2-5; a possible D gene is TRBD1 (6 bases). The CDR3 sequence: CATSRGGQGRYQETQYF. The CDR3 nucleotides are TGTGCCACCAGCAGAGGGGGGCAGGGAAGATACCAAGAGACCCAGTACTTC.